These 12 T cell receptor beta chains share one sample of origin, sequenced in a study of T cells in women clearing cervical HPV infection. The repertoire was sequenced with immunoSEQ multiplex PCR; TCRdb's copy has only in-frame clones and lacks some. The sample includes about 37,000 clones. Sample: blood buffy coat. Every receptor here comes from a woman aged 18 to 75 with a cervical HPV16 infection that either progressed to CIN3+ or cleared (not recorded which).

Notes on this clone: Sequencing ends 3 residues short of the CDR3 end; the germline J gene provides the rest. This chain joins TRBV30 and TRBJ2-1, with 9 bases that match TRBD2. The length of the CDR3 is 17 residues. V lost 5 bases, J lost 3 bases, and 14 bases stayed unmatched. Germline CDR1 and CDR2: GTSNPN and SVGIG (reference sequence). Partial CDR3 DNA: TGTGCCTGGGACACCGGGACTAGCATTTCCATCTACAATGAG. Translating it yields CAWDTGTSISIYNE. The whole CDR3 region reads CAWDTGTSISIYNEQFF.

About this clone itself: The read gets to within 3 residues of the CDR3 end, and the germline J gene fills in the rest. This chain uses TRBV19 with TRBJ1-6; D might be TRBD1 (6 bases). CDR1 is LNHDA, CDR2 SQIVND, per germline (reference sequence). This CDR3 comprises 21 residues. V lost 5 bases, J lost 0 bases, and 26 bases lay in between. The DNA read from the CDR3 is TGTGCCAGTAGTCCTCTACCGGACAGTCGTCTTAGGAGCTCCTATAATTCACCC. This sequence encodes CASSPLPDSRLRSSYNSP. The full-length CDR3 reads as CASSPLPDSRLRSSYNSPLHF.

Turning to this clone: Read data end 3 residues before the CDR3 end; the end is taken from the germline J gene. The chain carries TRBV20-1 and TRBJ2-7; D is possibly TRBD2 (6 bases). The CDR3 is made up of 15 amino acids. The germline V gene has CDR1 DFQATT and CDR2 SNEGSKA (reference sequence). V lost 6 bases to trimming and J lost 2 bases, with 20 bases between them. CDR3 region: CSAPPLGGDAYEQYF. The part of the CDR3 DNA that was read is TGCAGTGCGCCGCCTCTGGGCGGGGACGCCTACGAG.

Notes on this clone: The CDR3 goes on 3 residues after the read ends, and that part is filled in from the germline J gene. The chain joins TRBV6-2 or TRBV6-3 to TRBJ2-3, with D uncertain. CDR3 size: 13 residues. Between the trimmed V and J ends, which lost 4 bases and 0 bases, there was a span of 5 bases. Germline CDR1 reads MNHEY; CDR2 reads SVGEGT. The CDR3 here is CASSSISTDTQYF. The part of the CDR3 DNA that was read is TGTGCCAGCAGTTCAATCAGCACAGATACG.

Comments on this clone: The sequence runs out 3 residues before the end of the CDR3; the remainder is reconstructed from the germline J gene. J is TRBJ1-2 and V is TRBV5-6; the D gene is possibly TRBD1 (5 bases). The CDR3 length is 14 residues. Germline values: CDR1 SGHDT, CDR2 YYEEEE. Partial CDR3 DNA: TGTGCCAGCAGCTTGGTTGAGGACAAGGCGGGC. Its protein product is CASSLVEDKAG. The entire CDR3 protein is CASSLVEDKAGYTF.

In the case of this clone: The CDR3 goes on 3 residues after the read ends, and that part is filled in from the germline J gene. The rearrangement links TRBV11-1 to TRBJ2-5; D remains unclear. Looked up from germline, CDR1 is SGHAT and CDR2 is FQDESV (reference sequence). The CDR3 covers 15 residues. Deletions cut 2 bases from V and 2 bases from J, with 12 bases between. The CDR3 reads CASSLRRAPQETQYF. The sequenced part of the CDR3 DNA is TGTGCCAGCAGCTTAAGAAGGGCACCTCAAGAGACC.

CDR3 region: CASSYRDRGTTPLHF. CDR3 DNA, as far as it was read: TGTGCCAGCAGTTACAGGGACAGGGGAACGACACCC. The chain employs TRBV2 and TRBJ1-6; the match to TRBD1 covers 10 bases. Read sequence stops 3 residues before the CDR3 end, and the germline J gene provides the missing end. The CDR3 sequence is 15 residues long. CDR1 is SNHLY and CDR2 is FYNNEI in the germline V gene. V dropped 5 bases and J dropped 11; count of bases not matched to a gene: 9.

Concerning this clone itself: The read comes to an end 3 residues before the CDR3 does, leaving the germline J gene to fill in the end. This chain connects TRBV7-2 to TRBJ2-7; maybe TRBD1 (8 bases). Trimming left V 5 bases short and J 4 bases short, with 12 bases between. The CDR3 extends over 13 amino acids. The V gene's germline CDR1 is SGHTA and CDR2 FQGNSA. CDR3 amino acids: CASSNRGGYEQYF. The sequenced CDR3 bases are TGTGCCAGCAGCAACAGGGGGGGGTACGAG.

The CDR3 protein is CASSFGTGVGQPQYF. The CDR3 DNA, read in part, is TGTGCCAGCAGCTTTGGGACAGGGGTGGGTCAGCCG. The chain has TRBV7-2 and TRBJ2-3; 10 positions agree with TRBD1. Read coverage stops 3 residues before the CDR3 terminus; the germline J gene supplies the remainder. The germline V gene encodes CDR1 SGHTA and CDR2 FQGNSA. The CDR3 is 15 residues long.

To note about this clone: The read ends 3 residues early relative to the CDR3; the germline J gene fills the gap. The V and J genes are TRBV14 and TRBJ1-4; 8 nucleotides match TRBD1. V lost 3 bases to trimming and J lost 4 bases; unmatched junction nucleotides: 1. Per the germline V gene, CDR1 is SGHDN and CDR2 is FVKESK. The CDR3 totals 14 residues. The part of the CDR3 DNA that was read is TGTGCCAGCAGCCACAGGGGGCGTAATGAAAAA. Translating it yields CASSHRGRNEK. The full-length CDR3 reads as CASSHRGRNEKLFF.

A note on this clone: The read halts 3 residues ahead of the CDR3 end, with the missing end drawn from the germline J gene. The chain couples TRBV5-1 to TRBJ2-7; 7 positions match TRBD2. The germline V gene encodes CDR1 SGHRS and CDR2 YFSETQ. The CDR3 has 13 amino acids. Trimming removed 2 bases from V and 1 base from J; junction bases left unmatched: 0. The CDR3 spells CASSLAGSYEQYF. CDR3 DNA, as far as it was read: TGCGCCAGCAGCTTAGCGGGGTCCTACGAG.

Note on this clone: The sequenced fragment ends 3 residues before the CDR3 boundary, so the rest is inferred from the germline J gene. V and J are TRBV7-3 and TRBJ1-6; 7 bases align to TRBD1. After removal of 5 bases from V and 4 bases from J, the junction contained 2 bases not matched to a gene. CDR1 is SGHTA, CDR2 FQGTGA, per germline. CDR3 length: 14 residues. This CDR3 reads CASSVTGYNSPLHF. The sequenced CDR3 bases are TGTGCCAGCAGCGTGACAGGGTATAATTCACCC.